The rows below give T cell receptor beta chains drawn from one sample of a study of cytomegalovirus exposure and HLA in healthy donors. The repertoire was sequenced with immunoSEQ multiplex PCR; TCRdb's copy has only in-frame clones and lacks some. The sample includes some 200,000 clones, about 80% of them seen just once. Sequenced material: PBMCs. Receptors originate from a woman aged 40 to 49 in good health and CMV-seronegative. CDR3s include the opening cysteine and the closing phenylalanine or tryptophan. A D gene is named only where the DNA matches it firmly. Where a row states a size, it is once, few, many or the class of an expanded clone; other rows omit it.

TRBJ2-5 | 15 | . | TRBV5-8 | . | CASSAQLVIGETQYF | TGTGCCAGCAGCGCCCAACTAGTTATTGGAGAGACCCAGTACTTC
TRBJ2-2 | 15 | . | TRBV18 | . | CASSLTRQNTGELFF | TGTGCCAGCTCCCTAACGCGACAGAACACCGGGGAGCTGTTTTTT
TRBJ1-2 | 14 | . | TRBV6-1 | . | CASSVKVGEAGYTF | TGTGCCAGCAGTGTGAAGGTGGGGGAGGCTGGCTACACCTTC
TRBJ2-3 | 10 | . | TRBV20-1 | . | CGLGTDTQYF | TGCGGCCTCGGGACAGATACGCAGTATTTT
TRBJ2-7 | 13 | . | TRBV18 | . | CASSPRQNYEQYF | TGTGCCAGCTCACCGAGGCAGAACTACGAGCAGTACTTC
TRBJ1-1 | 15 | . | TRBV5-4 | . | CASSLDLGVSTEAFF | TGTGCCAGCAGCTTGGACTTAGGAGTGAGCACTGAAGCTTTCTTT
TRBJ2-2 | 15 | once | TRBV2 | TRBD1 | CASSKGQGGRGELFF | TGTGCCAGCAGTAAGGGACAGGGAGGAAGGGGGGAGCTGTTTTTT
TRBJ1-4 | 13 | . | TRBV7-6 | . | CASSPTTREKLFF | TGTGCCAGCAGCCCAACGACAAGGGAAAAACTGTTTTTT
TRBJ1-5 | 12 | . | TRBV7-9 | . | CASSLSGSPQHF | TGTGCCAGCAGCTTATCTGGCTCCCCCCAGCATTTT
TRBJ2-3 | 15 | . | TRBV5-1 | . | CASSPGGTAQDTQYF | TGCGCCAGCAGCCCGGGGGGGACAGCACAAGATACGCAGTATTTT
TRBJ1-1 | 12 | . | TRBV10-1 | . | CASSAENTEAFF | TGCGCCAGCAGTGCAGAGAACACTGAAGCTTTCTTT
TRBJ1-6 | 17 | . | TRBV4-1 | TRBD1 | CASSRPRGREGNSPLHF | TGCGCCAGCAGCCGACCCAGGGGGCGCGAGGGTAATTCACCCCTCCACTTT
TRBJ1-2 | 13 | . | TRBV29-1 | TRBD1 | CSVGDSPSYGYTF | TGCAGCGTAGGGGACAGCCCTAGCTATGGCTACACCTTC
TRBJ2-7 | 18 | . | TRBV2 | TRBD2 | CASSEAGLAAFSSYEQYF | TGTGCCAGCAGTGAAGCGGGACTAGCAGCTTTTAGCTCCTACGAGCAGTACTTC
TRBJ1-4 | 14 | . | TRBV5-1 | TRBD1 | CASSAGGLYEKLFF | TGCGCCAGCAGCGCAGGGGGTCTATATGAAAAACTGTTTTTT
TRBJ1-3 | 15 | . | TRBV9 | . | CASGPFEGAGNTIYF | TGTGCCAGCGGACCATTTGAGGGTGCTGGAAACACCATATATTTT
TRBJ1-5 | 14 | few | TRBV27 | . | CASSRYRGNQPQHF | TGTGCCAGCAGTCGCTACAGGGGCAATCAGCCCCAGCATTTT
TRBJ1-2 | 14 | . | TRBV5-8 | TRBD1 | CASSLGQGFYGYTF | TGTGCCAGCAGCTTGGGACAGGGGTTCTATGGCTACACCTTC
TRBJ2-1 | 15 | . | TRBV11-2 | TRBD2 | CASSLFALAGTEQFF | TGTGCCAGCAGCTTATTCGCACTAGCGGGGACTGAGCAGTTCTTC
TRBJ2-1 | 14 | few | TRBV4-1 | . | CASSQGAYYNEQFF | TGCGCCAGCAGCCAAGGAGCGTACTACAATGAGCAGTTCTTC
TRBJ1-2 | 10 | few | TRBV29-1 | . | CSVLSYGYTF | TGCAGCGTTCTTTCCTATGGCTACACCTTC
TRBJ2-3 | 17 | . | TRBV7-8 | . | CASSPPAGTLHTDTQYF | TGTGCCAGCAGCCCCCCTGCCGGGACTCTCCACACAGATACGCAGTATTTT
TRBJ2-7 | 13 | . | TRBV5-1 | . | CASSTDRSYEQYF | TGCGCCAGCAGTACCGACAGGTCTTACGAGCAGTACTTC
TRBJ2-5 | 14 | . | TRBV5-1 | . | CASSWGTSQETQYF | TGCGCCAGCAGCTGGGGCACTTCCCAAGAGACCCAGTACTTC
TRBJ1-4 | 15 | . | TRBV14 | . | CASSQGGRTNEKLFF | TGTGCCAGCAGCCAAGGCGGCAGAACTAATGAAAAACTGTTTTTT
TRBJ2-5 | 15 | . | TRBV11-2 | . | CASSVSSGQKETQYF | TGTGCCAGCAGCGTTTCGAGCGGCCAAAAAGAGACCCAGTACTTC
TRBJ2-3 | 16 | . | TRBV11-1 | TRBD2 | CASSLDSGTLTDTQYF | TGTGCCAGCAGCTTAGATAGCGGGACCCTCACAGATACGCAGTATTTT
TRBJ1-5 | 15 | . | TRBV5-1 | . | CASSADRPGNQPQHF | TGCGCCAGCAGCGCGGACAGACCTGGGAATCAGCCCCAGCATTTT
TRBJ2-7 | 17 | few | TRBV7-2 | TRBD2 | CASSPRASGGHRSEQYF | TGTGCCAGCAGTCCCCGAGCTAGCGGGGGTCACCGATCCGAGCAGTACTTC
TRBJ2-5 | 18 | . | TRBV2 | TRBD2 | CASSDLLLAGVKKETQYF | TGTGCCAGCAGTGATCTTTTACTAGCGGGGGTCAAAAAAGAGACCCAGTACTTC
TRBJ1-2 | 13 | few | TRBV30 | . | CAWSVKGSAGYTF | TGTGCCTGGAGTGTAAAAGGGAGCGCTGGCTACACCTTC
TRBJ1-2 | 16 | once | TRBV4-1 | . | CASSSLSRMRNYGYTF | TGCGCCAGCAGCTCTTTATCCAGGATGCGAAACTATGGCTACACCTTC
TRBJ2-5 | 17 | . | TRBV7-2 | TRBD2 | CASSLSPTSGPQETQYF | TGTGCCAGCAGCTTATCGCCGACTAGCGGCCCCCAAGAGACCCAGTACTTC
TRBJ2-2 | 15 | . | TRBV6-1 | . | CASSPGTSPTGELFF | TGTGCCAGCAGCCCTGGAACTAGCCCCACCGGGGAGCTGTTTTTT
TRBJ1-5 | 13 | . | TRBV2 | . | CASSGNRQQPQHF | TGTGCCAGCAGCGGAAATCGACAGCAGCCCCAGCATTTT
TRBJ1-2 | 13 | . | TRBV29-1 | . | CSVSWGGLGGYTF | TGCAGCGTCTCATGGGGGGGGTTGGGGGGCTACACCTTC
TRBJ1-1 | 13 | once | TRBV19 | . | CASSPGRTPEAFF | TGTGCCAGTAGTCCGGGCAGGACTCCGGAAGCTTTCTTT
TRBJ2-1 | 15 | . | TRBV11-3 | TRBD2 | CASSLVAGGQDEQFF | TGTGCCAGCAGCTTAGTAGCGGGGGGGCAGGATGAGCAGTTCTTC
TRBJ2-5 | 14 | . | TRBV27 | . | CASSLGGVRETQYF | TGTGCCAGCAGTTTAGGAGGGGTTAGGGAGACCCAGTACTTC
TRBJ1-1 | 14 | once | TRBV29-1 | . | CSAVTMTGNTEAFF | TGCAGCGCTGTAACCATGACAGGGAACACTGAAGCTTTCTTT
TRBJ1-4 | 13 | . | TRBV19 | . | CASSIGRGEKLFF | TGTGCCAGTAGTATAGGCAGGGGTGAAAAACTGTTTTTT
TRBJ1-2 | 12 | . | TRBV30 | TRBD1 | CAWGQGAGGYTF | TGTGCCTGGGGCCAGGGGGCGGGTGGCTACACCTTC
TRBJ1-4 | 16 | . | TRBV19 | TRBD1 | CASSEGQGATNEKLFF | TGTGCCAGTAGTGAGGGACAGGGGGCAACTAATGAAAAACTGTTTTTT
TRBJ1-2 | 11 | . | TRBV29-1 | TRBD1 | CSVPRGHGYTF | TGCAGCGTTCCCAGGGGGCATGGCTACACCTTC
TRBJ1-5 | 15 | . | TRBV25-1 | TRBD1 | CASSRGGVGNQPQHF | TGTGCCAGCAGTCGAGGGGGCGTTGGCAATCAGCCCCAGCATTTT
TRBJ2-1 | 13 | once | TRBV4-1 | TRBD1 | CASSPWTGYEQFF | TGCGCCAGCAGCCCCTGGACAGGGTATGAGCAGTTCTTC
TRBJ2-5 | 16 | . | TRBV4-2 | TRBD2 | CASSQPSAGGPETQYF | TGTGCCAGCAGCCAACCTAGTGCGGGGGGGCCGGAGACCCAGTACTTC
TRBJ1-1 | 15 | . | TRBV6-6 | . | CASSYRGGANLEAFF | TGTGCCAGCAGTTACCGCGGGGGGGCTAACCTTGAAGCTTTCTTT
TRBJ1-5 | 16 | . | TRBV28 | . | CASSQPTGYKGQPQHF | TGTGCCAGCAGTCAACCCACAGGGTATAAGGGTCAGCCCCAGCATTTT
TRBJ1-3 | 15 | . | TRBV5-1 | . | CASSLTASSGNTIYF | TGCGCCAGCAGCTTGACAGCATCCTCTGGAAACACCATATATTTT
TRBJ1-5 | 14 | . | TRBV19 | . | CASSVSLSNQPQHF | TGTGCCAGTAGTGTGAGCCTTAGCAATCAGCCCCAGCATTTT
TRBJ2-7 | 13 | few | TRBV5-6 | . | CASSFGRSYEQYF | TGTGCCAGCAGCTTCGGCAGGTCCTACGAGCAGTACTTC